The 8 T cell receptor beta chains in this list originate from one sample, sequenced in a study of regulatory T cells in long-lasting Graves disease. Construction of the TCR beta libraries employed iRepertoire HTBI primers in conjunction with Arm-PCR of CDR3 regions. TCRdb fed the multiplex PCR reads into MiXCR, producing one record per CDR3 protein. This sample has about 460,000 distinct CDR3 sequences, with around a fifth found just once. Time point defined: persistent/refractory GD, antithyroid drugs over 5 years with positive TRAb. PBMC RNA served as the TCR library source. The sample consisted of peripheral blood mononuclear cells (PBMCs), taken when the disease was refractory, from a patient treated with antithyroid drugs. The source is a female donor with Graves disease.

Many counts were recorded for this clonotype. The V gene is TRBV24-1, the J gene TRBJ1-5; possibly TRBD1 for D (5 bases). Trimming cost V 3 bases and J 4 bases, with 9 bases left between them. Germline CDR1 is KGHDR and CDR2 is SFDVKD. The CDR3 totals 14 residues. CDR3 in DNA: TGTGCCACCAGTGATCACAGGACAAATCAGCCCCAGCATTTT. This gives the protein CATSDHRTNQPQHF.

This clonotype was seen only once. This rearrangement joins TRBV24-1 to TRBJ2-7, with 14 bases identical to TRBD2. V trimming: 8 bases; J trimming: 3 bases; junction bases outside the gene matches: 8. CDR1 is KGHDR, CDR2 SFDVKD, per germline. The CDR3 sequence is 16 residues long. The CDR3 here is CATMRTSGRSFYEQYF. The CDR3 nucleotides read TGTGCCACCATGCGGACTAGCGGGAGGTCCTTCTACGAGCAGTACTTC.

The gene calls are TRBV28 and TRBJ1-2; D unclear. V was clipped by 5 bases and J by 8 bases, with 9 bases between them. This CDR3 comprises 11 residues. Germline V gene data show CDR1 as MDHEN and CDR2 as SYDVKM. Here the CDR3 DNA reads TGTGCCAGCAGTGAAACCGGGGGCTACACCTTC. It codes for CASSETGGYTF.

The sample holds a few counts of this clonotype. The chain employs TRBV5-1 and TRBJ1-4, with TRBD1 matching 12 bases. The CDR3 extends over 16 amino acids. Germline CDR1 and CDR2: SGHRS and YFSETQ. The junction had 9 bases not matched to a gene; V was cut back by 4 bases and J by 8 bases. CDR3 residues: CASSPGTGGAKEKLFF. CDR3 DNA: TGCGCCAGCAGCCCCGGGACAGGGGGCGCGAAGGAAAAACTGTTTTTT.

The CDR3 DNA sequence: TGTGCCAGGATACCTGGGACGTTTAGCACCGGGGAGCTGTTTTTT. Protein product: CARIPGTFSTGELFF. This chain joins TRBV25-1 and TRBJ2-2; D possibly matches TRBD1 or TRBD2 (5 bases each). Germline-derived CDR1 and CDR2 are MGHDK and SYGVNS. The length of the CDR3 is 15 residues. The V end was cut by 9 bases, the J end by 4 bases, with 18 bases between. The full variable domain, with the rest looked up from reference TRBV25-1 and TRBJ2-2, is EADIYQTPRYLVIGTGKKITLECSQTMGHDKMYWYQQDPGMELHLIHYSYGVNSTEKGDLSSESTVSRIRTEHFPLTLESARPSHTSQYLCARIPGTFSTGELFFGEGSRLTVL.

This clonotype was observed at least ten times. The chain employs TRBV2 and TRBJ2-5, with 7 bases lining up with TRBD1. The V gene's germline CDR1 is SNHLY and CDR2 FYNNEI. Germline trimming cut 7 bases from V and 4 bases from J; bases unmatched to any gene: 12. The CDR3 is 15 amino acids. CDR3 bases: TGTGCCAGCAACAAAGGGACAGCGGTGGGAGAGACCCAGTACTTC. This encodes CASNKGTAVGETQYF.

At least ten counts were recorded for this clonotype. This sequence joins TRBV12-5 and TRBJ1-3; 8 bases are a match to TRBD1. With V trimmed by 4 bases and J by 0 bases, 8 bases remained unmatched. This CDR3 has 17 amino acids. Germline V gene lookup returns CDR1 LGHNT and CDR2 FRNRAP. In nucleotides, the CDR3 is TGTGCTAGTGGTTCTCAGACAGGGGCCGACTCTGGAAACACCATATATTTT. It encodes CASGSQTGADSGNTIYF.

At least ten counts were recorded for this clonotype. This chain joins TRBV2 and TRBJ1-6; 10 bases are a match to TRBD1. Germline CDR1 reads SNHLY; CDR2 reads FYNNEI. The CDR3 extends over 15 amino acids. The ends lost 6 bases at V and 7 bases at J; junction bases unmatched: 6. In DNA form, the CDR3 reads TGTGCCAGCAGGGGGGACAGGGGCTCAAATTCACCCCTCCACTTT. Residues: CASRGDRGSNSPLHF.